This T cell receptor beta chain was identified during a study of blood T cell repertoires in COVID-19. The overall study: In each case, the material was cDNA or gDNA derived from T cells, B-cell-depleted T cells, or PBMCs.

Trimming pared 3 bases from V and 6 bases from J, leaving 5 bases between. Per the germline V gene, CDR1 is SSHAT and CDR2 is FNYEAQ (reference sequence). The CDR3 runs to 12 residues. As handled by the study authors: Nucleated cell counts were estimated from reference gene primer amplification. The assay was immunoSEQ multiplex PCR, and TCRdb's table has in-frame clones only and misses some. That table gives V, J and clone size, and the DNA gave D and trimming. The table has 140,000 to 150,000 clones, 78% seen once. Self-reported history from a screening survey and questionnaire set each donor's cohort.

This receptor was identified in a woman in her fifties or sixties who had recovered from COVID-19. Material for sequencing was PBMCs or T cells enriched from blood (not recorded which). This sequence joins TRBV7-7 and TRBJ2-2; the D is unclear. The CDR3 nucleotides are TGTGCCAGCAGCTTCCTGTCCGGGGAGCTGTTTTTT. The encoded protein is CASSFLSGELFF.